This T cell receptor beta chain was documented in a study of T cell responses to AZD1222 COVID-19 vaccine. Study observations and caveats: Repertoires were collected only later (after the peak T cell response had occurred). Reports indicate that nearly half of spike-specific TCRs are directed at unmutated variant regions.

TCRdb's copy holds only in-frame clones and misses some; the assay was immunoSEQ multiplex PCR. The sample holds tens of thousands of clones, approximately 82% seen once. The V gene's germline CDR1 is SEHNR and CDR2 FQNEAQ (reference sequence). The CDR3 runs to 15 residues. Trimming stripped 0 bases from V and 8 bases from J, with 11 bases between. Comment on this clone: Its antigen is not known.

The chain joins TRBV7-9 to TRBJ1-6; D call uncertain. This receptor was identified in an adult in good health. This material consisted of peripheral blood, taken on day 0 of AZD1222 vaccination. CDR3 sequence reads: CASSLAGRKDSPLHF. The DNA of the CDR3 is TGTGCCAGCAGCTTAGCCGGCCGGAAGGATTCACCCCTCCACTTT.